The entry below describes one TCR beta chain. The target antigen is unknown. This sample was taken from a study of blood T cells in healthy people across ages. This CDR3 is built from 18 residues. Germline V lookup: CDR1 SGHAT, CDR2 FQNNGV. General observations from the study: Total diversity from one million sequenced T cells was likely underestimated. It was not possible, with unsorted PBMCs, to conclusively compare naive and antigen-experienced cells.

For the second PCR, which ran for about 6 to 12 cycles, a sample-barcoded 5' primer and a J-beta primer mix were used. TCRdb reanalysed the 5' RACE reads using MiXCR and keeps one entry per CDR3 protein. The table shows around 620,000 distinct CDR3 sequences, with approximately 30% occurring only once. The source of this sequence is a woman in her 70s in good health. The chain links TRBV11-2 to TRBJ2-5; D is uncertain. With the DNA end fitting TRBJ2-7 better, the J assignment may be wrong. The sample consisted of blood. The CDR3 spells CASSPFSKAPTSSYEQYF. The CDR3 DNA sequence: TGTGCCAGCAGCCCCTTTTCCAAAGCGCCTACGAGCTCCTACGAGCAGTACTTC.